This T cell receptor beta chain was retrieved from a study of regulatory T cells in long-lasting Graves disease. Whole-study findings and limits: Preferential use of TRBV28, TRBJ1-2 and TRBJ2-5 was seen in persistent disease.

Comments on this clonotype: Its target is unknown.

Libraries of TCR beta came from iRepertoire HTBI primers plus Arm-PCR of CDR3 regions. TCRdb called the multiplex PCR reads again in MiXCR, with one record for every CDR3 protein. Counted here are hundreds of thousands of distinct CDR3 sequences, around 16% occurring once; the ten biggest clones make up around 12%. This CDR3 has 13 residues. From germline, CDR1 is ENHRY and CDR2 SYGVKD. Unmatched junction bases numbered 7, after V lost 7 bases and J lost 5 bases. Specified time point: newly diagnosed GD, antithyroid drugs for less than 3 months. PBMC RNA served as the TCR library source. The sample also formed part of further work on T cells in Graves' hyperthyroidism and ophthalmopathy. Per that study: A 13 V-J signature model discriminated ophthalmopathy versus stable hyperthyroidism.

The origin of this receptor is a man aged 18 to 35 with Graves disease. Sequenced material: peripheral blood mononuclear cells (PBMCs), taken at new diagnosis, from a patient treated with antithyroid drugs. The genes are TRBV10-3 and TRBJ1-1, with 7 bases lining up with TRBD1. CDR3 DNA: TGTGCCATCATTCAGACAGGGCGGACTGAAGCTTTCTTT. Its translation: CAIIQTGRTEAFF.